This T cell receptor beta chain came from a study of blood T cell repertoires in COVID-19. Study overall: In each case, the material was cDNA or gDNA derived from T cells, B-cell-depleted T cells, or PBMCs.

Sequencing used immunoSEQ multiplex PCR; TCRdb keeps in-frame clones, though not all of them. The sample gives 200,000 to 250,000 clones, 75% to 90% of which show up once; 2% to 3% is in the top ten. The CDR3 extends over 14 amino acids. Trimming left V 5 bases short and J 5 bases short, with 12 bases between. Germline CDR1 is MNHNY and CDR2 is SVGAGI (reference sequence). Sequenced material: peripheral blood. This receptor was obtained from a man aged 30-40 years with COVID-19, enrolled during active disease. The chain has TRBV6-6 and TRBJ1-4; D possibly corresponds to TRBD1 (6 bases). The CDR3 DNA reads TGTGCCAGCAGTCACGGACAGCTCAATGAAAAACTGTTTTTT. Protein sequence: CASSHGQLNEKLFF.